A single sample is the source of the 19 T cell receptor beta chains below, sequenced in a study of identical twins. TCRdb fed the 5' RACE reads into MiXCR, producing one record per CDR3 protein. This sample has 350,000 to 600,000 distinct CDR3 sequences, with more than 13% found just once. The sample was also linked to a second study, of yellow fever vaccine responses in identical twins.

Material: CD4+ T cells sorted from blood. All receptors derive from a woman under 30 in good health.

This clonotype was picked up many times. The chain combines TRBV3-1 with TRBJ2-7; 8 positions match TRBD1. Germline CDR1 LGHDT, CDR2 YNNKEL (reference sequence). The CDR3 contains 15 residues. V gave up 4 bases and J gave up 3 bases; unmatched junction bases: 8. Written as DNA, the CDR3 is TGTGCCAGCAGCCGGGGACAGGCTGATGGCTACGAGCAGTACTTC. Protein sequence: CASSRGQADGYEQYF.

This clonotype was picked up a small number of times. The genes are TRBV12-3 or TRBV12-4 and TRBJ2-2; the D is unclear. The CDR3 has 13 amino acids. With 2 bases removed from V and 6 bases from J, the gap between germline ends came to 7 bases. The CDR3 DNA is TGTGCCAGCAGTTTACTAAGGTCCGGGGAGCTGTTTTTT. It yields the protein CASSLLRSGELFF.

This clonotype was counted only a few times. J is TRBJ2-1 and V is TRBV6-5; 14 bases map to TRBD2. This CDR3 contains 17 residues. Germline V lookup: CDR1 MNHEY, CDR2 SVGAGI. Trimming at V came to 2 bases and at J to 9 bases, leaving 9 bases not matched to a gene. CDR3 amino acids: CASSYTKTSGRAVEQFF. In DNA form, the CDR3 reads TGTGCCAGCAGTTACACCAAGACTAGCGGGAGGGCCGTTGAGCAGTTCTTC.

This clonotype was seen more than once but under ten times. J is TRBJ2-5 and V is TRBV6-2 or TRBV6-3, with D possibly matching TRBD2 (6 bases). The CDR3 is made up of 14 amino acids. Germline V gives CDR1 MNHEY, CDR2 SVGEGT. The V end was cut by 6 bases, the J end by 1 base, with 12 bases between. The CDR3 nucleotides read TGTGCCAGCAGACGACTAGACATCCAAGAGACCCAGTACTTC. Its protein product is CASRRLDIQETQYF.

Only a few counts were recorded for this clonotype. This chain's CDR3 is CASRKRGRYESTDTQYF. The CDR3 DNA follows: TGTGCCAGTCGGAAGAGAGGTCGGTATGAAAGCACAGATACGCAGTATTTT. This chain joins TRBV19 and TRBJ2-3; D uncertain. The V gene lost 8 bases and the J gene lost 0 bases, with 21 bases spanning the gap. Germline V gene lookup returns CDR1 LNHDA and CDR2 SQIVND (reference sequence). The CDR3 runs to 17 residues.

The chain is built from TRBV4-2 and TRBJ2-7; 10 bases are shared with TRBD2. Per the germline V gene, CDR1 is LGHNA and CDR2 is YNFKEQ. With V trimmed by 1 base and J by 3 bases, 6 bases remained unmatched. CDR3 length: 16 residues. Here the CDR3 reads CASSQGLAGALYEQYF. The DNA for the CDR3 is TGTGCCAGCAGCCAAGGTCTAGCGGGGGCCCTCTACGAGCAGTACTTC.

The chain combines TRBV19 with TRBJ1-2; D is perhaps TRBD1 (5 bases). Trimming took 5 bases from V and 5 from J, leaving 12 bases between them. CDR3 size: 13 residues. In germline, CDR1 is LNHDA, CDR2 SQIVND (reference sequence). CDR3 in DNA: TGTGCCAGTAGTCCGCGACAGCGGTATGGCTACACCTTC. Encoded protein: CASSPRQRYGYTF.

V is TRBV27 and J is TRBJ1-5, with 7 bases fitting TRBD1. This CDR3 spans 17 amino acids. Germline trimming cut 5 bases from V and 1 base from J; bases unmatched to any gene: 11. Germline V gene data show CDR1 as MNHEY and CDR2 as SMNVEV (reference sequence). The CDR3 spells CASSPYGRGSSNQPQHF. The CDR3, as DNA: TGTGCCAGCAGTCCGTACGGCAGGGGGTCCAGCAATCAGCCCCAGCATTTT.

The chain carries TRBV2 and TRBJ2-5, with D perhaps given as TRBD1 or TRBD2 (5 bases each). The germline gives CDR1 SNHLY, CDR2 FYNNEI. Trimming removed 6 bases at V and 7 bases at J, with 21 bases between. CDR3 length: 15 residues. CDR3 nucleotide sequence: TGTGCCAGCAGATCAAGGGACGTATCCACCGGGACCCAGTACTTC. As protein: CASRSRDVSTGTQYF.

This sequence joins TRBV6-2 or TRBV6-3 and TRBJ1-5; D possibly corresponds to TRBD1 (5 bases). Germline V gene data show CDR1 as MNHEY and CDR2 as SVGEGT. The CDR3 loop spans 16 amino acids. Trimming removed 8 bases from V and 7 bases from J, with 24 bases in between. CDR3 sequence reads: CASAGQTTGSGQPQHF. The CDR3 nucleotides read TGTGCCAGCGCGGGGCAAACCACGGGTTCGGGGCAGCCCCAGCATTTT.

This chain joins TRBV20-1 and TRBJ2-3; the D is unclear. Trimming pared 6 bases from V and 4 bases from J, leaving 17 bases between. The germline CDR1 and CDR2 sequences are DFQATT and SNEGSKA (reference sequence). The CDR3 runs 14 residues. CDR3: CSAPIVGLSDTQYF. CDR3 sequence (DNA): TGCAGTGCCCCAATTGTGGGTTTGTCAGATACGCAGTATTTT.

In this sample, this clonotype turned up many times. The chain couples TRBV11-2 to TRBJ2-3; TRBD2 matches 13 bases. The CDR3 runs 17 residues. The V gene end was trimmed by 4 bases and the J gene end by 0 bases; junction bases not matched to a gene: 4. Germline CDR1 SGHAT, CDR2 FQNNGV. The CDR3 DNA is TGTGCCAGCAGCTCCTGGACTAGCGGGAGAAGCACAGATACGCAGTATTTT. Its translation: CASSSWTSGRSTDTQYF.

This clonotype came up a few times. This chain connects TRBV5-1 to TRBJ2-3, with 9 nucleotides matching TRBD1. Germline lookup yields CDR1 SGHRS and CDR2 YFSETQ. Trimming removed 3 bases from V and 4 bases from J; junction bases left unmatched: 9. The CDR3 consists of 16 residues. CDR3 sequence: CASSWKDRGAPDTQYF. The CDR3 coding sequence is TGCGCCAGCAGCTGGAAGGACAGGGGCGCCCCAGATACGCAGTATTTT.

This rearrangement joins TRBV12-3 or TRBV12-4 to TRBJ2-3, with D unresolved. This CDR3 is 14 amino acids long. The germline V and J ends were trimmed by 6 bases and 5 bases, with 15 bases remaining between them. The CDR3 nucleotides read TGTGCCAGCAGCTACTTAACCTCAGGAGATACGCAGTATTTT. Translation gives CASSYLTSGDTQYF.

This clonotype was counted between two and nine times. The J gene is TRBJ2-3, the V gene TRBV7-3; D is ambiguous. Trimming stripped 1 base from V and 0 bases from J, with 8 bases between. The length of the CDR3 is 15 residues. Germline assignment: CDR1 SGHTA and CDR2 FQGTGA. This chain's CDR3 is CASSLSGQSTDTQYF. In DNA form, the CDR3 reads TGTGCCAGCAGCTTAAGCGGTCAAAGCACAGATACGCAGTATTTT.

The chain recombines TRBV5-1 with TRBJ2-1; 9 nucleotides line up with TRBD1. In germline, CDR1 is SGHRS, CDR2 YFSETQ. This CDR3 has 17 residues. Trimming took 3 bases from V and 2 from J; bases not matched to a gene: 9. The CDR3 DNA sequence: TGCGCCAGCAGCTCACGCACCGGGACAGGGACCTACAATGAGCAGTTCTTC. This gives the protein CASSSRTGTGTYNEQFF.

The V and J genes are TRBV20-1 and TRBJ2-2; TRBD2 matches at 9 bases. CDR3 length: 20 residues. With V trimmed by 1 base and J by 6 bases, 21 bases remained unmatched. Germline V gene data show CDR1 as DFQATT and CDR2 as SNEGSKA (reference sequence). The CDR3 spells CSARAQSGWLAGTDPGELFF. In DNA, the CDR3 is TGCAGTGCTAGAGCCCAGAGCGGTTGGCTAGCGGGGACAGACCCCGGGGAGCTGTTTTTT.

The rearrangement links TRBV5-1 to TRBJ2-7; TRBD2 matches at 13 bases. CDR3 length: 14 residues. Trimming cost V 4 bases and J 7 bases; bases outside gene matches: 5. From germline, CDR1 is SGHRS and CDR2 YFSETQ. CDR3 bases: TGCGCCAGCAGCATGGGGACTAGCGGGGTGGAGCAGTACTTC. Translation gives CASSMGTSGVEQYF.

The chain has TRBV7-9 and TRBJ2-3, with a tentative D call TRBD1 (6 bases). The CDR3 spans 14 residues. V was cut by 4 bases and J by 4 bases, with 12 bases left in between. Per the germline V gene, CDR1 is SEHNR and CDR2 is FQNEAQ (reference sequence). The CDR3 DNA is TGTGCCAGCAGCTCCGGACAGAGCCCAGATACGCAGTATTTT. Protein: CASSSGQSPDTQYF.